This TCR beta chain derives from a study of OX40 agonist ivuxolimab in advanced cancers. Across the whole study: Cancers in dose escalation were hepatocellular, melanoma, renal cell and head and neck. Study findings and constraints: Circulating CD4+ and CD8+ T cells showed clonal expansion by week 6 at 0.1 to 3.0 mg/kg.

V trimming: 4 bases; J trimming: 4 bases; junction bases outside the gene matches: 10. The CDR3 length is 15 residues. Germline V gene data show CDR1 as SGDLS and CDR2 as YYNGEE. Worth noting for this clone: The antigen remains undetermined.

Clones were read by immunoSEQ multiplex PCR, and TCRdb kept only the in-frame ones, dropping some. The sample holds roughly 62,000 clones, around 83% seen once. Patients were excluded for autoimmune disease history or systemic immunosuppression. Samples were taken at baseline and on day 1 of cycles 4 and 7. This specimen consisted of CD4+ or CD8+ T cells sorted from blood, obtained in a trial of the OX40 agonist ivuxolimab. The V gene is TRBV9, the J gene TRBJ1-1; 7 bases fit TRBD1. The sequence derives from an adult with an advanced solid tumor such as melanoma, head and neck, liver or kidney cancer. CDR3 bases: TGTGCCAGCAGCCCCGCAGGGGGGGTTGGCACTGAAGCTTTCTTT. Residues: CASSPAGGVGTEAFF.